This T cell receptor beta chain was recovered during a study of T cells in Graves' hyperthyroidism and ophthalmopathy. Turning to the study itself: Peripheral blood was acquired at first diagnosis, ahead of any therapy whatsoever. Notes on the study in general: Before onset, ophthalmopathy was predicted by the model a median approximately 6.7 months earlier.

This clonotype was seen ten or more times. What it binds is unknown. Stability of Graves' hyperthyroidism was defined as absent ophthalmopathy progression within 18 months. Over 8 ml fresh peripheral blood yielded the PBMCs. The CDR3 contains 15 residues. The J segment lost 5 bases and the V segment lost 6 bases, leaving 12 bases of the junction unmatched. The germline CDR1 and CDR2 sequences are DFQATT and SNEGSKA (reference sequence). Researchers amplified the TCR beta CDR3 regions from RNA transcripts. Using the HTBI primer set, a first-round RT-PCR was run on the TCR CDR3. TCRdb reprocessed the multiplex PCR reads with MiXCR, giving one entry per CDR3 protein. The table has under 700,000 distinct CDR3 sequences, over 15% seen once.

This chain connects TRBV20-1 to TRBJ2-3; 9 bases align to TRBD2. The receptor was derived from a woman aged 18 to 35 with Graves' hyperthyroidism. The sequenced sample was blood. CDR3 residues: CSAGGSGGRIDTQYF. Written as DNA, the CDR3 is TGCAGTGCCGGGGGCAGCGGGGGGAGGATAGATACGCAGTATTTT.